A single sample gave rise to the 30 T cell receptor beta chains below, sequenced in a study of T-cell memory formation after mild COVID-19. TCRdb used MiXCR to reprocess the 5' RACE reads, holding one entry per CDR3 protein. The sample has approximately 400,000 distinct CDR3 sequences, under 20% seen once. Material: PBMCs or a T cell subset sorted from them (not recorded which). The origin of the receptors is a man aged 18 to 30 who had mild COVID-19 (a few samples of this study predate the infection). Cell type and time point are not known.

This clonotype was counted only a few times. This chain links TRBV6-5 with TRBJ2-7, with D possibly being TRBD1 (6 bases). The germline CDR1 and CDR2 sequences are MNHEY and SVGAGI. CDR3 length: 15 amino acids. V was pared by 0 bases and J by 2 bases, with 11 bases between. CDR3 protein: CASSYSFEGAYEQYF. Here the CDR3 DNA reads TGTGCCAGCAGTTACTCGTTTGAGGGGGCCTACGAGCAGTACTTC.

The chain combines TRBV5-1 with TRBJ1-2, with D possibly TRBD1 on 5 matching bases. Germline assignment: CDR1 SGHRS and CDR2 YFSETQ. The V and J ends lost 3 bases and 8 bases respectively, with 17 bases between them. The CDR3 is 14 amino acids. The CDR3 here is CASSSIPGLFGYTF. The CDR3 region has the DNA TGCGCCAGCAGCTCCATCCCGGGACTTTTCGGCTACACCTTC.

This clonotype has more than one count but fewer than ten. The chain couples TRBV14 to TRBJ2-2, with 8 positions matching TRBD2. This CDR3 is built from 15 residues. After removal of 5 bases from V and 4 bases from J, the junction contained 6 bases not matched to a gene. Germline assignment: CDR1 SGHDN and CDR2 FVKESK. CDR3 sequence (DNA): TGTGCCAGCAGCTCGCGGGGGGACGGCACCGGGGAGCTGTTTTTT. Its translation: CASSSRGDGTGELFF. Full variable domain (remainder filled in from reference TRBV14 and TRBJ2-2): EAGVTQFPSHSVIEKGQTVTLRCDPISGHDNLYWYRRVMGKEIKFLLHFVKESKQDESGMPNNRFLAERTGGTYSTLKVQPAELEDSGVYFCASSSRGDGTGELFFGEGSRLTVL.

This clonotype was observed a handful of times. This chain's CDR3 is CASSFKTGGAYGYTF. The CDR3 DNA sequence: TGTGCCAGCAGCTTTAAAACAGGGGGCGCTTATGGCTACACCTTC. This sequence joins TRBV7-2 and TRBJ1-2; TRBD1 aligns across 9 bases. The CDR3 totals 15 residues. Unmatched junction bases numbered 7, after V lost 3 bases and J lost 5 bases. Germline V gives CDR1 SGHTA, CDR2 FQGNSA.

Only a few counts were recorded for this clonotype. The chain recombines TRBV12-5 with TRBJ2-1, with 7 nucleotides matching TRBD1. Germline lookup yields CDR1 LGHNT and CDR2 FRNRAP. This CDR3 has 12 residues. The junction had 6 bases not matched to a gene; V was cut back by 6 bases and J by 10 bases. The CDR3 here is CASGRGGWEQFF. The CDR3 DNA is TGTGCTAGTGGCAGAGGGGGCTGGGAGCAGTTCTTC. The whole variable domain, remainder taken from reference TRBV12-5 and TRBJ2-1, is DARVTQTPRHKVTEMGQEVTMRCQPILGHNTVFWYRQTMMQGLELLAYFRNRAPLDDSGMPKDRFSAEMPDATLATLKIQPSEPRDSAVYFCASGRGGWEQFFGPGTRLTVL.

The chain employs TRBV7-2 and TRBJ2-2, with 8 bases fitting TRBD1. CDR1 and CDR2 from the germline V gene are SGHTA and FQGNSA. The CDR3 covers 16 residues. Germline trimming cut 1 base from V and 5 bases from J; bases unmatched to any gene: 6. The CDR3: CASSLVVTGVTGELFF. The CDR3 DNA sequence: TGTGCCAGCAGCTTAGTGGTGACAGGGGTAACCGGGGAGCTGTTTTTT.

CDR3 amino acids: CSASKSGDYYEQYF. CDR3 nucleotides: TGCAGTGCATCTAAAAGCGGGGACTACTACGAGCAGTACTTC. The chain is built from TRBV20-1 and TRBJ2-7; 7 bases line up with TRBD2. V shed 6 bases, J shed 3 bases, and the junction held 11 bases outside the gene matches. Per germline, CDR1 DFQATT and CDR2 SNEGSKA (reference sequence). There are 14 residues in the CDR3.

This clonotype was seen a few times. CDR3 residues: CSVQGVGYEQYF. In DNA, the CDR3 is TGCAGCGTACAGGGAGTTGGCTACGAGCAGTACTTC. The chain uses TRBV29-1 and TRBJ2-7; D is perhaps TRBD1 (6 bases). The CDR3 has 12 residues. V was clipped by 6 bases and J by 3 bases, with 12 bases between them. Germline CDR1 reads SQVTM; CDR2 reads ANQGSEA.

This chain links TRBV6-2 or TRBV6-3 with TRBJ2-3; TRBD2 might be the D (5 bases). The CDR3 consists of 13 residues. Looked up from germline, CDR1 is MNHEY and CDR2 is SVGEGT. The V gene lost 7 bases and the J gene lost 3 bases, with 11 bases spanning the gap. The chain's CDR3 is CASTDGGTDTQYF. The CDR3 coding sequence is TGTGCCAGCACCGATGGAGGAACAGATACGCAGTATTTT.

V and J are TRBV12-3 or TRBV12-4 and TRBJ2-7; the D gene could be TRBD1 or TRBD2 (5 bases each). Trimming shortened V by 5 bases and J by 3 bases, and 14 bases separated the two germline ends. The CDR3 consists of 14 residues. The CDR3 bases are TGTGCCAGCAGTCTCTTCGGGACCCTCTACGAGCAGTACTTC. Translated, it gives CASSLFGTLYEQYF.

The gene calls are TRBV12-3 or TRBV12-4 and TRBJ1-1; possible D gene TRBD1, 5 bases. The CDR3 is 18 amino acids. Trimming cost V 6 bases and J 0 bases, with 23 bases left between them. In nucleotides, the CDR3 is TGTGCCAGCAGCGCAACGAACAAAATTGGGACGGTGAACACTGAAGCTTTCTTT. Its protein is CASSATNKIGTVNTEAFF.

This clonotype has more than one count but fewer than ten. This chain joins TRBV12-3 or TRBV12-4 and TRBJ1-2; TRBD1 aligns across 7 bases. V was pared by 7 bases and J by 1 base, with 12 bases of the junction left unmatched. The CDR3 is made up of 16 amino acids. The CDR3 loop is CASTLGGLGYNYGYTF. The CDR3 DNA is TGTGCCAGCACCCTAGGGGGCCTCGGGTATAACTATGGCTACACCTTC.

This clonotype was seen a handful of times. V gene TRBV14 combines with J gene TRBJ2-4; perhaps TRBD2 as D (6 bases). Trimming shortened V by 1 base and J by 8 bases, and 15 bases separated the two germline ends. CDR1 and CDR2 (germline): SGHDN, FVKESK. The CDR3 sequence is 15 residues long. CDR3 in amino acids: CASSQGISGGDIQYF. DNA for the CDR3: TGTGCCAGCAGCCAAGGGATTAGCGGCGGGGACATTCAGTACTTC.

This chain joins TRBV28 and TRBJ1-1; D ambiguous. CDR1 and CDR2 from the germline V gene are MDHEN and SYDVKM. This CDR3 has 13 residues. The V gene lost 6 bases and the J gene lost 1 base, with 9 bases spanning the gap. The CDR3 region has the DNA TGTGCCAGCAGAGAAACACGGAACACTGAAGCTTTCTTT. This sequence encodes CASRETRNTEAFF. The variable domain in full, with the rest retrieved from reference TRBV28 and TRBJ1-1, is DVKVTQSSRYLVKRTGEKVFLECVQDMDHENMFWYRQDPGLGLRLIYFSYDVKMKEKGDIPEGYSVSREKKERFSLILESASTNQTSMYLCASRETRNTEAFFGQGTRLTVV.

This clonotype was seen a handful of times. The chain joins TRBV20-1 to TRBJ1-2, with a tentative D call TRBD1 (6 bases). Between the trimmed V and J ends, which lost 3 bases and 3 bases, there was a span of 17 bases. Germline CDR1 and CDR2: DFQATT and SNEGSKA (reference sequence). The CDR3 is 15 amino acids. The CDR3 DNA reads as TGCAGTGCTAGGTACAGGGTAGGCCTTCACTATGGCTACACCTTC. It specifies CSARYRVGLHYGYTF.

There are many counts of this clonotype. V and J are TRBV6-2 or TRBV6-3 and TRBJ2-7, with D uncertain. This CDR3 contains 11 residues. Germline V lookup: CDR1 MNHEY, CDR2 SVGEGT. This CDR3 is CASSDSYEQYV. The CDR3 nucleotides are TGTGCCAGCAGTGACTCCTACGAGCAGTACGTC.

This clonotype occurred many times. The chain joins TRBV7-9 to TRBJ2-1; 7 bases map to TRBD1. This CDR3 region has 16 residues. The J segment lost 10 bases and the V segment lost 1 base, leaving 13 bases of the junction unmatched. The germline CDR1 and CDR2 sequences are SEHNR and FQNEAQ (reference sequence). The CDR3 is CASSLVLGDREREQFF. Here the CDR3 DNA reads TGTGCCAGCAGCTTAGTCTTGGGGGACAGAGAACGAGAGCAGTTCTTC. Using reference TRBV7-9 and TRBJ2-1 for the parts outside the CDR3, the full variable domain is DTGVSQNPRHKITKRGQNVTFRCDPISEHNRLYWYRQTLGQGPEFLTYFQNEAQLEKSRLLSDRFSAERPKGSFSTLEIQRTEQGDSAMYLCASSLVLGDREREQFFGPGTRLTVL.

The CDR3 coding sequence is TGCAGCGTTGTTCCCTTCAGACCGCACACTGAAGCTTTCTTT. Translation: CSVVPFRPHTEAFF. The chain recombines TRBV29-1 with TRBJ1-1; D gene uncertain. From germline, CDR1 is SQVTM and CDR2 ANQGSEA. The CDR3 loop spans 14 amino acids. Trimming left V 4 bases short and J 3 bases short, with 15 bases between.

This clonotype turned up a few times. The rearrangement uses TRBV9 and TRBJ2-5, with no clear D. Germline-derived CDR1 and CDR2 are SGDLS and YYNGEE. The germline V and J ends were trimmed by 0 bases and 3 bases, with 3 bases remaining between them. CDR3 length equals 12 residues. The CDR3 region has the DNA TGTGCCAGCAGCGTAGGAGAAGAGACCCAGTACTTC. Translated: CASSVGEETQYF. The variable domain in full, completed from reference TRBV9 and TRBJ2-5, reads DSGVTQTPKHLITATGQRVTLRCSPRSGDLSVYWYQQSLDQGLQFLIQYYNGEERAKGNILERFSAQQFPDLHSELNLSSLELGDSALYFCASSVGEETQYFGPGTRLLVL.

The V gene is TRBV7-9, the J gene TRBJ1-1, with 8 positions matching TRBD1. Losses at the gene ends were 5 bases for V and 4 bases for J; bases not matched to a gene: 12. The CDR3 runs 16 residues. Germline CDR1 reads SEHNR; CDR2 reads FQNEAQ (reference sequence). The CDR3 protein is CASSPIDRGGFTEAFF. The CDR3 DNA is TGTGCCAGCAGCCCGATCGACAGGGGAGGGTTCACTGAAGCTTTCTTT.

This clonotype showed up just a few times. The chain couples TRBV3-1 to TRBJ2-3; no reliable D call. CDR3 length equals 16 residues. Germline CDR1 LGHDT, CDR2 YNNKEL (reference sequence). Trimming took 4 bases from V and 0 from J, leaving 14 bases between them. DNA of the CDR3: TGTGCCAGCAGCCCTGGTACGAGCCCTAGCACAGATACGCAGTATTTT. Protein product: CASSPGTSPSTDTQYF.

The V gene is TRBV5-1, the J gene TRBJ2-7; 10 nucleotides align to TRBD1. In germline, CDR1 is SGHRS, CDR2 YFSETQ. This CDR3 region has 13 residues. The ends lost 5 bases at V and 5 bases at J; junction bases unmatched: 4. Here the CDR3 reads CASRGQGRHEQYF. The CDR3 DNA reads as TGCGCCAGCAGGGGACAGGGGAGGCACGAGCAGTACTTC. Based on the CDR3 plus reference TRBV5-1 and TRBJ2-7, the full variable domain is KAGVTQTPRYLIKTRGQQVTLSCSPISGHRSVSWYQQTPGQGLQFLFEYFSETQRNKGNFPGRFSGRQFSNSRSEMNVSTLELGDSALYLCASRGQGRHEQYFGPGTRLTVT.

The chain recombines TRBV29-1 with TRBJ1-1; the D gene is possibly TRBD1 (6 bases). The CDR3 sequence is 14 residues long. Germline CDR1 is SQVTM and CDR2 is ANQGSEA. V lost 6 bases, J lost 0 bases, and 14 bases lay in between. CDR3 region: CSVLTGGVNTEAFF. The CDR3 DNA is TGCAGCGTCCTTACGGGGGGCGTGAACACTGAAGCTTTCTTT.

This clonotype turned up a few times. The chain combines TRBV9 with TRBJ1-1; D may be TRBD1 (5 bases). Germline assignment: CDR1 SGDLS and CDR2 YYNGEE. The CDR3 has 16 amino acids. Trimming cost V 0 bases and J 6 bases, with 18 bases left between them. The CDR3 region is CASSVVGQGIRAEAFF. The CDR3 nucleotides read TGTGCCAGCAGCGTAGTGGGCCAGGGAATACGAGCTGAAGCTTTCTTT.

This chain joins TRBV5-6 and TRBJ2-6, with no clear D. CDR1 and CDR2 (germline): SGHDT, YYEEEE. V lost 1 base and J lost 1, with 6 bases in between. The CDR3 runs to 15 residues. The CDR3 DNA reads TGTGCCAGCAGCTTGTTCGGGTCTGGGGCCAACGTCCTGACTTTC. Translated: CASSLFGSGANVLTF. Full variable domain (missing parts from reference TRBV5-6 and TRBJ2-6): DAGVTQSPTHLIKTRGQQVTLRCSPKSGHDTVSWYQQALGQGPQFIFQYYEEEERQRGNFPDRFSGHQFPNYSSELNVNALLLGDSALYLCASSLFGSGANVLTFGAGSRLTVL.

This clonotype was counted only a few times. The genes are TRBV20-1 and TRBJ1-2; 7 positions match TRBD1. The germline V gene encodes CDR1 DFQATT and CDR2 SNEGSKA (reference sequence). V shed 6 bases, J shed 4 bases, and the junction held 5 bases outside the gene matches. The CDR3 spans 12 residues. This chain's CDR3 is CSAGTDPYGYTF. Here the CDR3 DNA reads TGCAGTGCCGGGACAGACCCCTATGGCTACACCTTC.

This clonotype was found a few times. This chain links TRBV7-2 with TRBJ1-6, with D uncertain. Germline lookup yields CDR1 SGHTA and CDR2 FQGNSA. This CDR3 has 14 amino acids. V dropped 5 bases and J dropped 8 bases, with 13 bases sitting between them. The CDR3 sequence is CASSLAPGDSPLHF. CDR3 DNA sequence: TGTGCCAGCAGCCTGGCCCCTGGGGATTCACCCCTCCACTTT.

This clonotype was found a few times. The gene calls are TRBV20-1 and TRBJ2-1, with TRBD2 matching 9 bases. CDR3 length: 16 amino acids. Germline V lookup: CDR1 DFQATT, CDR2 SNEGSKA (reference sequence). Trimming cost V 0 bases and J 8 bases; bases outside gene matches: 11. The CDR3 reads CSARDPGLAREDEQFF. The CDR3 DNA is TGCAGTGCTAGAGATCCGGGACTAGCAAGGGAGGATGAGCAGTTCTTC.

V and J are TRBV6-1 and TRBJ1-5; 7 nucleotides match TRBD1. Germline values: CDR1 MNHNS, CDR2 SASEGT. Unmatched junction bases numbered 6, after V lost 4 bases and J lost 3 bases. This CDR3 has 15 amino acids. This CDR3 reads CASSARDSLNQPQHF. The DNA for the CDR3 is TGTGCCAGCAGTGCCAGGGACAGCCTCAATCAGCCCCAGCATTTT.

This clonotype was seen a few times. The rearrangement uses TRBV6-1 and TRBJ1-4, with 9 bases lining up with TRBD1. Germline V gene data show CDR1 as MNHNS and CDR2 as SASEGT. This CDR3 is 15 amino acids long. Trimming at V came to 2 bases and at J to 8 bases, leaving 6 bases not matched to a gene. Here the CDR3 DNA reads TGTGCCAGCAGTGAATACGGACAGGGGAGAGAAAAACTGTTTTTT. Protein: CASSEYGQGREKLFF.